This entry is about one TCR beta chain. Trimming pared 0 bases from V and 3 bases from J, leaving 9 bases between. CDR3 length equals 14 residues. Germline V gene sequence: CDR1 GTSNPN, CDR2 SVGIG (reference sequence). These data originate in a study of blood T cell repertoires in COVID-19. Per the original data handling: Reference gene primer amplification gave estimated nucleated cell counts. Here immunoSEQ multiplex PCR was the method, and the copy in TCRdb shows in-frame clones only, minus some. Clone size and the V and J calls come from that table; the DNA yielded D and trimming. In the table there are some 170,000 clones, around 85% of which are singletons.

The V and J genes are TRBV30 and TRBJ1-5; unclear D gene. Sample: PBMCs or T cells enriched from blood (not recorded which). The clonotype comes from a man in his forties who had recovered from COVID-19. The CDR3 DNA is TGTGCCTGGAGTGTAGTGGCCGCCAATCAGCCCCAGCATTTT. Encoded protein: CAWSVVAANQPQHF.